The 17 T cell receptor beta chains presented below share a single source sample, sequenced in a study of blood T cell repertoires in COVID-19. Libraries were prepared by immunoSEQ multiplex PCR; TCRdb keeps only in-frame clonotypes and omits some of them. This repertoire shows about 280,000 clones, 83% found once; its top ten account for approximately 9%. The sample consisted of peripheral blood. The receptors were gathered from a woman between 45 and 60 years old who had recovered from COVID-19.

The chain combines TRBV12-5 with TRBJ2-1; no clear D. V shed 3 bases and J shed 6 bases, with 9 bases lying between them. The germline CDR1 and CDR2 sequences are LGHNT and FRNRAP. The CDR3 length is 13 residues. CDR3 residues: CASGFGGRNEQFF. The CDR3 DNA reads TGTGCTAGTGGTTTCGGCGGCCGCAATGAGCAGTTCTTC.

The J gene is TRBJ1-1, the V gene TRBV6-5; D is uncertain. V dropped 8 bases and J dropped 8 bases, with 12 bases sitting between them. The CDR3 runs 11 residues. Germline CDR1 and CDR2: MNHEY and SVGAGI. The CDR3 DNA sequence: TGTGCCAGCCACCGTGGCTGGGAAGCTTTCTTT. This encodes CASHRGWEAFF.

The DNA for the CDR3 is TGTGCCAGCAGCCCTAGCGGCTCCGGGACAGATACGCAGTATTTT. Its translation: CASSPSGSGTDTQYF. The chain links TRBV28 to TRBJ2-3; 7 bases are shared with TRBD2. This CDR3 contains 15 residues. With V trimmed by 6 bases and J by 3 bases, 9 bases remained unmatched. Germline CDR1 MDHEN, CDR2 SYDVKM. Full variable domain (outside the CDR3, taken from reference TRBV28 and TRBJ2-3): DVKVTQSSRYLVKRTGEKVFLECVQDMDHENMFWYRQDPGLGLRLIYFSYDVKMKEKGDIPEGYSVSREKKERFSLILESASTNQTSMYLCASSPSGSGTDTQYFGPGTRLTVL.

The chain employs TRBV7-3 and TRBJ1-1; 7 bases are shared with TRBD1. V was pared by 5 bases and J by 4 bases, with 4 bases of the junction left unmatched. CDR1 is SGHTA, CDR2 FQGTGA, per germline. The CDR3 totals 13 residues. DNA of the CDR3: TGTGCCAGCAGCCGACAGGGTAGCACTGAAGCTTTCTTT. It specifies CASSRQGSTEAFF. The full variable domain, its missing parts supplied by reference TRBV7-3 and TRBJ1-1, is GAGVSQTPSNKVTEKGKYVELRCDPISGHTALYWYRQSLGQGPEFLIYFQGTGAADDSGLPNDRFFAVRPEGSVSTLKIQRTERGDSAVYLCASSRQGSTEAFFGQGTRLTVV.

Note on this clone: Within the sample, other DNA sequences also encode this same CDR3. The gene calls are TRBV5-6 and TRBJ1-2; no firm D call. V lost 4 bases and J lost 4, with 8 bases in between. Germline CDR1 and CDR2: SGHDT and YYEEEE. The CDR3 extends over 12 amino acids. CDR3 sequence: CASSPGGYGYTF. The CDR3 DNA is TGTGCCAGCAGCCCGGGTGGCTATGGCTACACCTTC. Full variable domain (missing parts from reference TRBV5-6 and TRBJ1-2): DAGVTQSPTHLIKTRGQQVTLRCSPKSGHDTVSWYQQALGQGPQFIFQYYEEEERQRGNFPDRFSGHQFPNYSSELNVNALLLGDSALYLCASSPGGYGYTFGSGTRLTVV.

The chain couples TRBV19 to TRBJ1-2; 8 nucleotides line up with TRBD1. The CDR3 is 15 residues long. In germline, CDR1 is LNHDA, CDR2 SQIVND (reference sequence). The V gene end was trimmed by 6 bases and the J gene end by 2 bases; junction bases not matched to a gene: 8. The CDR3: CASRGGQGPNYGYTF. Here the CDR3 DNA reads TGTGCCAGTAGGGGCGGACAGGGTCCCAACTATGGCTACACCTTC.

The DNA for the CDR3 is TGTGCCAGCACCTTCTCGACAGGGAGGAATTCACCCCTCCACTTT. As protein: CASTFSTGRNSPLHF. This chain connects TRBV6-5 to TRBJ1-6; TRBD1 agrees at 7 bases. The germline V gene has CDR1 MNHEY and CDR2 SVGAGI. J lost 7 bases, V lost 7 bases, and 10 bases had no gene match. The CDR3 totals 15 residues.

In its sample, this clone was seen once. The junction departs from germline at one end; a sequencing error may be responsible. The rearrangement links TRBV6-5 to TRBJ2-5; 9 bases align to TRBD1. CDR1 is MNHEY and CDR2 is SVGAGI in the germline V gene. CDR3 length: 16 residues. CDR3 sequence: CASSYSLGQGRETQYF. The CDR3, as DNA: TGTGCCAGCAGCTACTCTTTGGGACAGGGAAGGGAGACCCAGTACTTC.

The rearrangement joins TRBV4-3 to TRBJ2-7; TRBD1 might be the D (6 bases). The germline V and J ends were trimmed by 1 base and 2 bases, with 9 bases remaining between them. Germline V gene data show CDR1 as LGHNA and CDR2 as YSLEER. The length of the CDR3 is 14 residues. The CDR3 DNA sequence: TGCGCCAGCAGCCAAGGGGACAACACCTACGAGCAGTACTTC. It specifies CASSQGDNTYEQYF.

This chain uses TRBV25-1 with TRBJ2-7, with D possibly TRBD2 on 6 matching bases. V was pared by 6 bases and J by 0 bases, with 18 bases between. CDR1 and CDR2 from the germline V gene are MGHDK and SYGVNS. The CDR3 is 16 residues long. The CDR3 DNA is TGTGCCAGCAGAGCGACGGGACTCAAGAGCTCCTACGAGCAGTACTTC. This gives the protein CASRATGLKSSYEQYF.

V is TRBV7-8 and J is TRBJ1-5; no clear D gene. This CDR3 spans 12 amino acids. The V and J ends lost 5 bases and 7 bases respectively, with 9 bases between them. The germline V gene has CDR1 SGHVS and CDR2 FQNEAQ. In DNA form, the CDR3 reads TGTGCCAGCAGCCCACTTTCGCAGCCCCAGCATTTT. Translation gives CASSPLSQPQHF.

In this sample, this clone is medium-sized. The rearrangement links TRBV6-6 to TRBJ2-1; maybe TRBD1 (6 bases). CDR1 MNHNY and CDR2 SVGAGI come from the germline V gene (reference sequence). This CDR3 region has 13 residues. Trimming left V 2 bases short and J 5 bases short, with 7 bases between. CDR3: CASSYRDNNEQFF. The CDR3, as DNA: TGTGCCAGCAGTTACCGGGACAACAATGAGCAGTTCTTC.

The chain recombines TRBV3-1 (or the pseudogene TRBV3-2) with TRBJ1-4, with D possibly matching TRBD1 (5 bases). This CDR3 is 15 amino acids long. Germline V gene sequence: CDR1 LGHDT, CDR2 YNNKEL (reference sequence). V shed 5 bases and J shed 7 bases, with 17 bases lying between them. Here the CDR3 reads CASSGTWGGGEKLFF. The CDR3, as DNA: TGTGCCAGCAGCGGAACATGGGGGGGTGGTGAAAAACTGTTTTTT.

The chain uses TRBV12-2 and TRBJ2-7; the table's D gene call, TRBD2, was not cross checked with the DNA. TRBV12-2 is annotated as a pseudogene. This CDR3 contains 19 residues. CDR3 coding DNA: TGTGCAAGTCGCTTAGTTGGTCTAGCGGGCCAGGCGCGGTTCTACGAGCAGTACTTC. Its protein product is CASRLVGLAGQARFYEQYF.

The rearrangement links TRBV4-3 to TRBJ1-4, with D possibly TRBD1 on 5 matching bases. This CDR3 region has 14 residues. In germline, CDR1 is LGHNA, CDR2 YSLEER. V was cut by 3 bases and J by 2 bases, with 7 bases left in between. As DNA, the CDR3 is TGCGCCAGCAGCCAGAAGGGGACTAATGAAAAACTGTTTTTT. This codes for CASSQKGTNEKLFF.

The chain has TRBV3-1 (or the pseudogene TRBV3-2) and TRBJ1-3, with TRBD1 as a possible D gene (5 bases). CDR3 size: 14 residues. Trimming took 1 base from V and 9 from J, leaving 13 bases between them. CDR1 is LGHDT, CDR2 YNNKEL, per germline (reference sequence). The CDR3 loop is CASSQAGEGRTIYF. The CDR3 DNA reads as TGTGCCAGCAGCCAAGCGGGGGAGGGTCGCACCATATATTTT.

This clone was recorded once. The chain recombines TRBV6-6 with TRBJ2-4, with TRBD1 matching 12 bases. V gave up 6 bases and J gave up 7 bases; unmatched junction bases: 7. Germline CDR1 reads MNHNY; CDR2 reads SVGAGI (reference sequence). This CDR3 contains 15 residues. The CDR3 spells CASRAGTGGRNIQYF. The CDR3 nucleotides read TGTGCCAGCAGAGCCGGGACAGGGGGCAGGAACATTCAGTACTTC.